This T cell receptor (beta chain) was recorded in a study of blood T cell repertoires in COVID-19. The assay was immunoSEQ multiplex PCR, and TCRdb's table has in-frame clones only and misses some. The sample consists of some 29,000 clones, about 80% of them appearing once. The V gene end was trimmed by 4 bases and the J gene end by 4 bases; junction bases not matched to a gene: 7. Germline CDR1 and CDR2: MNHEY and SVGAGI. The CDR3 is made up of 15 amino acids. The material sequenced was peripheral blood. This chain connects TRBV6-5 to TRBJ2-5; 9 nucleotides match TRBD1. The sequence came from a man aged 65 to 85 with acute or convalescent COVID-19. The DNA for the CDR3 is TGTGCCAGCAGTTCGGGACAGGGAAGGGCAGAGACCCAGTACTTC. It is translated as CASSSGQGRAETQYF.